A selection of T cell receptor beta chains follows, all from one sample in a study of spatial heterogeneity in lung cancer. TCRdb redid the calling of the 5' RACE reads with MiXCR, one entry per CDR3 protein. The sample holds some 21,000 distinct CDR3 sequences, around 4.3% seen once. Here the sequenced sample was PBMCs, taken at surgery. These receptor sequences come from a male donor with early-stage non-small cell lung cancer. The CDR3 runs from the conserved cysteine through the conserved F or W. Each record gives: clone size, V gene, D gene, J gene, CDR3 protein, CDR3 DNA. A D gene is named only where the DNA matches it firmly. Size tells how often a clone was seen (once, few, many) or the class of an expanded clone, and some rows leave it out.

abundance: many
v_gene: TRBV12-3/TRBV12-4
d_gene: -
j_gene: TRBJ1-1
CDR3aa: CASRLDSKNTEAFF
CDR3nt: TGTGCCAGCAGGTTAGACAGCAAGAACACTGAAGCTTTCTTT

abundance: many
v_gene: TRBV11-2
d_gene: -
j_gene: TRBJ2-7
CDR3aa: CASSSQRGSYEQYF
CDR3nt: TGTGCCAGCAGCTCGCAGAGAGGCTCCTACGAGCAGTACTTC

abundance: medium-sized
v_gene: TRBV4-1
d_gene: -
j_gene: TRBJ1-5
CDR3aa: CASSPPGASNQPQHF
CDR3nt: TGCGCCAGCAGCCCCCCAGGGGCTAGCAATCAGCCCCAGCATTTT

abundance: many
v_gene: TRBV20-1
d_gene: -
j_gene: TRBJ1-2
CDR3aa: CSADSGGYGYTF
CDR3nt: TGCAGTGCCGATAGCGGGGGGTATGGCTACACCTTC

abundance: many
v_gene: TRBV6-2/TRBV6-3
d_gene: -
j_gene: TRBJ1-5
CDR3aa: CASIRDGAGPQHF
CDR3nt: TGTGCCAGCATTAGGGACGGAGCAGGGCCCCAGCATTTT

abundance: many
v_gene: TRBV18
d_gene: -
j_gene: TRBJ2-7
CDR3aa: CASSPTAETYEQYF
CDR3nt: TGTGCCAGCTCACCGACAGCGGAGACCTACGAGCAGTACTTC

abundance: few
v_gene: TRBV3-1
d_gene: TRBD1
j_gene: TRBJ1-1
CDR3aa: CASSQGGILRTGEAFF
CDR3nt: TGTGCCAGCAGCCAAGGGGGGATTCTAAGGACAGGGGAAGCTTTCTTT

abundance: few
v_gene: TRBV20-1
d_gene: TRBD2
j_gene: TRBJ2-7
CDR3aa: CSAREISSGTRRQYF
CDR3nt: TGCAGTGCTAGAGAGATATCTAGCGGGACCCGTCGGCAGTACTTC

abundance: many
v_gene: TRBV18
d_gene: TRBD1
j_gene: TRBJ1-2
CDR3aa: CASSPGTGSPGYTF
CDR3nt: TGTGCCAGCTCACCCGGGACAGGGTCCCCTGGCTACACCTTC

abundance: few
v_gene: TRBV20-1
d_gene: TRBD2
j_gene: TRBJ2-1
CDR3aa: CSARDWTSGRIGNEQFF
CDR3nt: TGCAGTGCTAGGGATTGGACTAGCGGGAGGATCGGCAATGAGCAGTTCTTC

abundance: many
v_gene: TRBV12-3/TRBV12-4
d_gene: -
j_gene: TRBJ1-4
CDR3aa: CASSFRRVELFF
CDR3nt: TGTGCCAGCAGTTTTCGGCGGGTCGAACTGTTTTTT

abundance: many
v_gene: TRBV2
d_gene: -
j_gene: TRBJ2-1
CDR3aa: CASSESEGSYNEQFF
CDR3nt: TGTGCCAGCAGTGAAAGTGAGGGTTCCTACAATGAGCAGTTCTTC

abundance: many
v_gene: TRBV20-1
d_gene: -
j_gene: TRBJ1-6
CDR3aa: CSASRDDDSPLHF
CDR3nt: TGCAGTGCTTCCCGGGACGACGATTCACCCCTCCACTTT

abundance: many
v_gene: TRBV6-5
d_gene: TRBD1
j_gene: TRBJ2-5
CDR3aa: CASSSDRAGTQYF
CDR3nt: TGTGCCAGCAGTTCGGACAGGGCGGGGACCCAGTACTTC

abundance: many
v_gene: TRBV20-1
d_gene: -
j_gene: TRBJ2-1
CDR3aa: CSARAVQGVNEQFF
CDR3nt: TGCAGTGCTAGAGCTGTACAGGGAGTGAATGAGCAGTTCTTC

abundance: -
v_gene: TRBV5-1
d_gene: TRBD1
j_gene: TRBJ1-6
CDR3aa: CASSLAGQGNNSPLHF
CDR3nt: TGCGCCAGCAGCTTGGCCGGACAGGGAAATAATTCACCCCTCCACTTT

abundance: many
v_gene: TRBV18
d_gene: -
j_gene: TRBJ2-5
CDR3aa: CASSPGPVYGAQYF
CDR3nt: TGTGCCAGCTCACCGGGACCTGTCTATGGGGCCCAGTACTTC

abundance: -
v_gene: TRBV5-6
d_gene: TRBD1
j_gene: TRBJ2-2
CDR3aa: CASSPSAAGGGPMTGELFF
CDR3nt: TGTGCCAGCAGCCCTAGTGCGGCAGGGGGCGGACCTATGACCGGGGAGCTGTTTTTT

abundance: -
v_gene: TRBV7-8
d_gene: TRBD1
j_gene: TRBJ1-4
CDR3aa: CASSLTTGGNEKLFF
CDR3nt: TGTGCCAGCAGCCTTACGACAGGGGGGAATGAAAAACTGTTTTTT

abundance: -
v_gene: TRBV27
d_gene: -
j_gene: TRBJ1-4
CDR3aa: CASSFWRGNEKLFF
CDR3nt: TGTGCCAGCAGTTTTTGGAGGGGGAATGAAAAACTGTTTTTT